This is a list of T cell receptor beta chains from one sample in a study of cytomegalovirus exposure and HLA in healthy donors. The data were produced by immunoSEQ multiplex PCR, yet TCRdb's version contains in-frame clones alone and is incomplete. The data hold fewer than 200,000 clones, with approximately 70% observed a single time. Sequenced: PBMCs. These receptor sequences come from a woman between 40 and 50 years old in good health and CMV-seropositive. CDR3s include the opening cysteine and the closing phenylalanine or tryptophan. D genes are given only for firm matches. Size is stated for part of the rows, as once, few or many counts, or as a class when the clone is expanded.

j_call: TRBJ2-7
clone_size: -
v_call: TRBV28
d_call: -
cdr3_aa: CASSFAQGNEQYF
cdr3_nt: TGTGCCAGCAGTTTCGCCCAGGGGAACGAGCAGTACTTC

j_call: TRBJ2-1
clone_size: -
v_call: TRBV6-5
d_call: -
cdr3_aa: CASSSWQSSYNEQFF
cdr3_nt: TGTGCCAGCAGTTCCTGGCAAAGCTCCTACAATGAGCAGTTCTTC

j_call: TRBJ2-7
clone_size: -
v_call: TRBV6-1
d_call: TRBD1
cdr3_aa: CASRTGTGGSMQYF
cdr3_nt: TGTGCCAGCAGGACCGGGACAGGGGGGTCGATGCAGTACTTC

j_call: TRBJ1-2
clone_size: few
v_call: TRBV7-3
d_call: TRBD1
cdr3_aa: CASSPGGRGYTF
cdr3_nt: TGTGCCAGCAGCCCAGGGGGGCGAGGCTACACCTTC

j_call: TRBJ2-6
clone_size: -
v_call: TRBV19
d_call: TRBD1
cdr3_aa: CASSAGQGAPGANVLTF
cdr3_nt: TGTGCCAGTAGTGCGGGACAGGGGGCGCCTGGGGCCAACGTCCTGACTTTC

j_call: TRBJ2-1
clone_size: -
v_call: TRBV9
d_call: -
cdr3_aa: CASSSIAEANEQFF
cdr3_nt: TGTGCCAGCAGCTCGATAGCCGAGGCCAATGAGCAGTTCTTC

j_call: TRBJ1-2
clone_size: -
v_call: TRBV5-4
d_call: -
cdr3_aa: CASSLASDNTNYGYTF
cdr3_nt: TGTGCCAGCAGCTTGGCCTCGGACAACACTAACTATGGCTACACCTTC

j_call: TRBJ1-4
clone_size: few
v_call: TRBV27
d_call: -
cdr3_aa: CASSLHRGGTNEKLFF
cdr3_nt: TGTGCCAGCAGTCTCCACCGCGGGGGTACTAATGAAAAACTGTTTTTT

j_call: TRBJ2-7
clone_size: -
v_call: TRBV27
d_call: TRBD2
cdr3_aa: CASSYSPREGYEQYF
cdr3_nt: TGTGCCAGCAGCTATTCCCCCAGGGAGGGCTACGAGCAGTACTTC

j_call: TRBJ1-1
clone_size: few
v_call: TRBV10-3
d_call: TRBD1
cdr3_aa: CAIREGQGITEAFF
cdr3_nt: TGTGCCATCAGGGAGGGACAGGGGATCACTGAAGCTTTCTTT

j_call: TRBJ2-2
clone_size: -
v_call: TRBV7-2
d_call: -
cdr3_aa: CASSLDRANTGELFF
cdr3_nt: TGTGCCAGCAGCTTAGACAGGGCGAACACCGGGGAGCTGTTTTTT

j_call: TRBJ2-2
clone_size: few
v_call: TRBV7-3
d_call: -
cdr3_aa: CASSLGDGELFF
cdr3_nt: TGTGCCAGCAGCTTGGGCGACGGGGAGCTGTTTTTT

j_call: TRBJ1-2
clone_size: -
v_call: TRBV28
d_call: -
cdr3_aa: CASSFFPGGWDYGYTF
cdr3_nt: TGTGCCAGCAGTTTCTTTCCCGGGGGTTGGGACTATGGCTACACCTTC

j_call: TRBJ2-3
clone_size: -
v_call: TRBV6-6
d_call: -
cdr3_aa: CASSYSPGWLADTQYF
cdr3_nt: TGTGCCAGCAGTTACTCGCCAGGGTGGTTGGCAGATACGCAGTATTTT

j_call: TRBJ2-1
clone_size: -
v_call: TRBV5-1
d_call: -
cdr3_aa: CASSLSSQGNSNNEQFF
cdr3_nt: TGCGCCAGCAGCTTGTCTTCTCAGGGAAATAGCAACAATGAGCAGTTCTTC

j_call: TRBJ2-7
clone_size: -
v_call: TRBV4-1
d_call: -
cdr3_aa: CASSPQQGGHEQYF
cdr3_nt: TGCGCCAGCAGCCCTCAACAGGGTGGCCACGAGCAGTACTTC

j_call: TRBJ1-2
clone_size: few
v_call: TRBV18
d_call: -
cdr3_aa: CASSPVSGGAIQGYTF
cdr3_nt: TGTGCCAGCTCACCGGTATCGGGGGGCGCGATTCAAGGCTACACCTTC

j_call: TRBJ1-1
clone_size: -
v_call: TRBV7-2
d_call: TRBD1
cdr3_aa: CASSLAWRWGQSEVNTEAFF
cdr3_nt: TGTGCCAGCAGCTTAGCGTGGCGTTGGGGACAGTCCGAGGTAAACACTGAAGCTTTCTTT

j_call: TRBJ2-7
clone_size: -
v_call: TRBV4-2
d_call: -
cdr3_aa: CASSPSTLLPSYEQYF
cdr3_nt: TGTGCCAGCAGCCCAAGTACTTTGTTGCCCTCCTACGAGCAGTACTTC

j_call: TRBJ1-4
clone_size: -
v_call: TRBV19
d_call: TRBD1
cdr3_aa: CASSPLDRGNEKLFF
cdr3_nt: TGTGCCAGTAGTCCACTTGACAGGGGGAATGAAAAACTGTTTTTT

j_call: TRBJ2-7
clone_size: -
v_call: TRBV7-2
d_call: -
cdr3_aa: CASSHSYSTYEQYF
cdr3_nt: TGTGCCAGCAGCCACAGCTACTCCACCTACGAGCAGTACTTC

j_call: TRBJ2-3
clone_size: -
v_call: TRBV7-4
d_call: TRBD2
cdr3_aa: CASSLRGRLAGGPADTQYF
cdr3_nt: TGTGCCAGCAGCCTTCGGGGTAGACTAGCGGGGGGGCCCGCAGATACGCAGTATTTT

j_call: TRBJ1-1
clone_size: -
v_call: TRBV7-6
d_call: -
cdr3_aa: CASSLGATNTEAFF
cdr3_nt: TGTGCCAGCAGCTTAGGGGCTACGAACACTGAAGCTTTCTTT

j_call: TRBJ2-3
clone_size: -
v_call: TRBV15
d_call: -
cdr3_aa: CATSRAFSPGLRTDTQYF
cdr3_nt: TGTGCCACCAGCAGAGCATTTTCCCCGGGACTCCGGACAGATACGCAGTATTTT

j_call: TRBJ1-2
clone_size: -
v_call: TRBV7-2
d_call: -
cdr3_aa: CASSSQANRNYGYTF
cdr3_nt: TGTGCCAGCAGCTCCCAGGCGAACAGAAACTATGGCTACACCTTC

j_call: TRBJ2-1
clone_size: -
v_call: TRBV7-3
d_call: TRBD2
cdr3_aa: CASSFGGSNEQFF
cdr3_nt: TGTGCCAGCAGCTTTGGCGGGAGTAATGAGCAGTTCTTC

j_call: TRBJ1-2
clone_size: few
v_call: TRBV7-2
d_call: -
cdr3_aa: CASSRREGFYGYTF
cdr3_nt: TGTGCCAGCAGCCGCAGGGAGGGGTTCTATGGCTACACCTTC

j_call: TRBJ2-1
clone_size: -
v_call: TRBV27
d_call: TRBD2
cdr3_aa: CASSLPGLAINEQFF
cdr3_nt: TGTGCCAGCAGTTTACCGGGACTAGCTATCAATGAGCAGTTCTTC

j_call: TRBJ2-7
clone_size: -
v_call: TRBV21-1
d_call: -
cdr3_aa: CASSGRGGPTYEQYF
cdr3_nt: TGTGCCAGCAGCGGACGGGGGGGACCCACCTACGAGCAGTACTTC

j_call: TRBJ2-3
clone_size: few
v_call: TRBV4-1
d_call: TRBD2
cdr3_aa: CASSQTRLAGRTDTQYF
cdr3_nt: TGCGCCAGCAGCCAAACGAGACTAGCGGGTCGCACAGATACGCAGTATTTT

j_call: TRBJ2-6
clone_size: few
v_call: TRBV6-5
d_call: TRBD1
cdr3_aa: CASSVRGLGANVLTF
cdr3_nt: TGTGCCAGCAGTGTTAGGGGGCTTGGGGCCAACGTCCTGACTTTC

j_call: TRBJ1-1
clone_size: -
v_call: TRBV25-1
d_call: TRBD1
cdr3_aa: CATDGTGYTEAFF
cdr3_nt: TGTGCCACCGATGGGACAGGGTACACTGAAGCTTTCTTT

j_call: TRBJ1-2
clone_size: -
v_call: TRBV7-9
d_call: TRBD1
cdr3_aa: CASSLELEVQGVDGYPF
cdr3_nt: TGTGCCAGCAGCTTAGAATTAGAGGTACAGGGGGTTGATGGCTACCCCTTC

j_call: TRBJ1-3
clone_size: few
v_call: TRBV9
d_call: TRBD1
cdr3_aa: CASSTRDRAGNTIYF
cdr3_nt: TGTGCCAGCAGCACCCGGGACAGGGCTGGAAACACCATATATTTT

j_call: TRBJ2-2
clone_size: -
v_call: TRBV9
d_call: TRBD2
cdr3_aa: CASSPRGSGRAETGELFF
cdr3_nt: TGTGCCAGCAGCCCCCGGGGGAGCGGGAGGGCCGAAACCGGGGAGCTGTTTTTT

j_call: TRBJ2-3
clone_size: -
v_call: TRBV27
d_call: -
cdr3_aa: CASSPLSEPDTQYF
cdr3_nt: TGTGCCAGCAGCCCTCTGAGCGAGCCAGATACGCAGTATTTT

j_call: TRBJ2-7
clone_size: -
v_call: TRBV10-2
d_call: TRBD2
cdr3_aa: CASRTYAGGPGEQYF
cdr3_nt: TGCGCCAGCAGGACCTATGCGGGGGGGCCGGGCGAGCAGTACTTC

j_call: TRBJ1-3
clone_size: -
v_call: TRBV9
d_call: TRBD1
cdr3_aa: CASSETPTGGENTIYF
cdr3_nt: TGTGCCAGCAGCGAGACCCCGACAGGGGGGGAAAACACCATATATTTT

j_call: TRBJ1-2
clone_size: -
v_call: TRBV5-1
d_call: TRBD1
cdr3_aa: CASSLAPGTGDGYTF
cdr3_nt: TGCGCCAGCAGCTTGGCCCCGGGGACAGGGGATGGCTACACCTTC

j_call: TRBJ1-4
clone_size: -
v_call: TRBV6-6
d_call: TRBD1
cdr3_aa: CASRPGQGNEKLFF
cdr3_nt: TGTGCCAGCAGGCCGGGACAGGGGAATGAAAAACTGTTTTTT

j_call: TRBJ2-7
clone_size: -
v_call: TRBV28
d_call: TRBD1
cdr3_aa: CATLPPGQGAYEQYF
cdr3_nt: TGTGCCACCCTCCCCCCCGGACAGGGGGCTTACGAGCAGTACTTC

j_call: TRBJ1-2
clone_size: -
v_call: TRBV28
d_call: -
cdr3_aa: CASSFFVGGYGYTF
cdr3_nt: TGTGCCAGCAGTTTCTTTGTGGGGGGCTATGGCTACACCTTC

j_call: TRBJ2-6
clone_size: -
v_call: TRBV28
d_call: TRBD1
cdr3_aa: CAARDRGPSGANVLTF
cdr3_nt: TGTGCCGCCAGGGACAGGGGGCCCTCTGGGGCCAACGTCCTGACTTTC

j_call: TRBJ1-2
clone_size: -
v_call: TRBV19
d_call: -
cdr3_aa: CAAGGGYYGYTF
cdr3_nt: TGTGCCGCCGGCGGGGGCTACTATGGCTACACCTTC

j_call: TRBJ2-3
clone_size: -
v_call: TRBV4-3
d_call: TRBD1
cdr3_aa: CAGSRGPGDTQYF
cdr3_nt: TGCGCCGGCAGCAGGGGGCCGGGAGATACGCAGTATTTT

j_call: TRBJ2-3
clone_size: few
v_call: TRBV7-6
d_call: TRBD2
cdr3_aa: CASSFRGGITDTQYF
cdr3_nt: TGTGCCAGCAGCTTCCGGGGGGGAATCACAGATACGCAGTATTTT

j_call: TRBJ2-7
clone_size: -
v_call: TRBV20-1
d_call: -
cdr3_aa: CSAREDYEQYF
cdr3_nt: TGCAGTGCGAGGGAAGACTACGAGCAGTACTTC

j_call: TRBJ2-1
clone_size: few
v_call: TRBV7-2
d_call: TRBD1
cdr3_aa: CASTRDRGLYNEQFF
cdr3_nt: TGTGCCAGCACCCGGGACAGGGGCTTGTACAATGAGCAGTTCTTC

j_call: TRBJ2-7
clone_size: once
v_call: TRBV7-9
d_call: TRBD1
cdr3_aa: CASSSGQINYEQYF
cdr3_nt: TGTGCCAGCAGCTCGGGACAGATTAACTACGAGCAGTACTTC

j_call: TRBJ2-1
clone_size: few
v_call: TRBV2
d_call: TRBD1
cdr3_aa: CASSRQGADNEQFF
cdr3_nt: TGTGCCAGCAGCCGACAGGGGGCCGACAATGAGCAGTTCTTC

j_call: TRBJ1-4
clone_size: once
v_call: TRBV28
d_call: -
cdr3_aa: CASSFRRGNEKLFF
cdr3_nt: TGTGCCAGCAGCTTCCGGCGGGGGAATGAAAAACTGTTTTTT

j_call: TRBJ2-7
clone_size: few
v_call: TRBV7-9
d_call: TRBD2
cdr3_aa: CASSPSGTIYEQYF
cdr3_nt: TGTGCCAGCAGCCCGTCCGGGACTATCTACGAGCAGTACTTC

j_call: TRBJ2-2
clone_size: -
v_call: TRBV2
d_call: TRBD1
cdr3_aa: CASREGQGALAGELFF
cdr3_nt: TGTGCCAGCAGAGAGGGACAGGGGGCGCTGGCCGGGGAGCTGTTTTTT

j_call: TRBJ1-1
clone_size: -
v_call: TRBV29-1
d_call: -
cdr3_aa: CSAERQVNTEAFF
cdr3_nt: TGCAGCGCCGAAAGGCAGGTTAACACTGAAGCTTTCTTT

j_call: TRBJ1-1
clone_size: -
v_call: TRBV29-1
d_call: -
cdr3_aa: CSVVPQGGEAFF
cdr3_nt: TGCAGCGTTGTACCTCAGGGAGGTGAAGCTTTCTTT

j_call: TRBJ2-2
clone_size: -
v_call: TRBV27
d_call: TRBD1
cdr3_aa: CASKWTGTTGELFF
cdr3_nt: TGTGCCAGCAAGTGGACAGGGACCACCGGGGAGCTGTTTTTT

j_call: TRBJ2-1
clone_size: -
v_call: TRBV6-6
d_call: TRBD2
cdr3_aa: CASSPGAGGRDEQFF
cdr3_nt: TGTGCCAGCAGTCCCGGTGCGGGGGGTCGGGATGAGCAGTTCTTC

j_call: TRBJ1-4
clone_size: -
v_call: TRBV20-1
d_call: -
cdr3_aa: CSAGRGVELFF
cdr3_nt: TGCAGTGCAGGACGGGGTGTGGAACTGTTTTTT

j_call: TRBJ2-4
clone_size: -
v_call: TRBV4-3
d_call: -
cdr3_aa: CASSQGTQNIQYF
cdr3_nt: TGCGCCAGCAGCCAAGGGACACAAAACATTCAGTACTTC